A single T cell receptor (beta chain) is shown here with its context. The antigen remains unidentified. The method was immunoSEQ multiplex PCR; TCRdb's version includes in-frame clones alone and lacks a portion of them. The table lists fewer than 850,000 clones, roughly 88% of them singletons. This specimen belongs to a study of shared clonotypes between healthy human individuals. This CDR3 comprises 16 residues. CD8 memory comprised CD45RO+ plus CCR7-negative CD45RA+ TemRA cells. Study outcomes and limitations: Four donors held 5% to 5.5% of naive CD4 clonotypes in common.

V is TRBV21-1 and J is TRBJ2-3; the table gives TRBD2 as D, unverified against the DNA. TRBV21-1 represents a pseudogene. The receptor was derived from a man younger than 30 in good health. Some clones in this sample may be carry-over from other donors' samples. The source material was memory CD8+ T cells from PBMCs. Specified subset: CD45RO+ cells pooled with CCR7-negative TemRA cells. CDR3 residues: CASSKVGSGRGDTQYF. The CDR3 DNA follows: TGTGCCAGCAGCAAAGTTGGATCCGGGAGAGGAGATACGCAGTATTTT.